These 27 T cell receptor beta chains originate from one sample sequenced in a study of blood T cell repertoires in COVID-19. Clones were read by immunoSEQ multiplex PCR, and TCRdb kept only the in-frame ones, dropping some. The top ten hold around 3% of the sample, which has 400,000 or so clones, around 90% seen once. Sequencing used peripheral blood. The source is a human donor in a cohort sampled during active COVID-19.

CDR3 nucleotides: TGCGCCAGCAGCCCCCGCTGGGACAGGGGGCGATTTAGCACTGAAGCTTTCTTT. Translation gives CASSPRWDRGRFSTEAFF. V usage is TRBV5-1 and J usage is TRBJ1-1; 12 bases match TRBD1. CDR1 is SGHRS, CDR2 YFSETQ, per germline. The CDR3 extends over 18 amino acids. Trimming took 4 bases from V and 4 from J; bases not matched to a gene: 14. Full variable domain (outside the CDR3, taken from reference TRBV5-1 and TRBJ1-1): KAGVTQTPRYLIKTRGQQVTLSCSPISGHRSVSWYQQTPGQGLQFLFEYFSETQRNKGNFPGRFSGRQFSNSRSEMNVSTLELGDSALYLCASSPRWDRGRFSTEAFFGQGTRLTVV.

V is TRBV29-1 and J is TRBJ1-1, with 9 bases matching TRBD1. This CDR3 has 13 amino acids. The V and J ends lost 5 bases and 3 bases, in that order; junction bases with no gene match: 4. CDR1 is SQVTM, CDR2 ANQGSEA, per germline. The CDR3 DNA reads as TGCAGCGTTCAGACAGGGGGGGACACTGAAGCTTTCTTT. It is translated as CSVQTGGDTEAFF.

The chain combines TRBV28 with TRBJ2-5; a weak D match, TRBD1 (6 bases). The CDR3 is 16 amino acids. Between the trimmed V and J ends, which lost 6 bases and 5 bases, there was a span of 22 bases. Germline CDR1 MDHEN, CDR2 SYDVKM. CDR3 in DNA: TGTGCCAGCAGCCACCCCCCCGGACAGTCCGGGGAGACCCAGTACTTC. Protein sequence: CASSHPPGQSGETQYF. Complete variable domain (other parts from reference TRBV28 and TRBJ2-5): DVKVTQSSRYLVKRTGEKVFLECVQDMDHENMFWYRQDPGLGLRLIYFSYDVKMKEKGDIPEGYSVSREKKERFSLILESASTNQTSMYLCASSHPPGQSGETQYFGPGTRLLVL.

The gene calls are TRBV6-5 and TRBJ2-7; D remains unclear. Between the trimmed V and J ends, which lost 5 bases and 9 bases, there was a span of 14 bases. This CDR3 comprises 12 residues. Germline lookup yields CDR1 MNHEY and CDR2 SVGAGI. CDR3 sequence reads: CASSNRHYSQYF. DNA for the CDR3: TGTGCCAGCAGTAACCGACATTATTCGCAGTACTTC.

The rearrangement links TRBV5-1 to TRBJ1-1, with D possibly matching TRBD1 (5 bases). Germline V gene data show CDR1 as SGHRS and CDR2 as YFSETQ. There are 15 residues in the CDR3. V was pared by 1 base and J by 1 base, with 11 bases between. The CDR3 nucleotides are TGCGCCAGCAGCTTGAGCGGGGCCCAGAACACTGAAGCTTTCTTT. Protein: CASSLSGAQNTEAFF.

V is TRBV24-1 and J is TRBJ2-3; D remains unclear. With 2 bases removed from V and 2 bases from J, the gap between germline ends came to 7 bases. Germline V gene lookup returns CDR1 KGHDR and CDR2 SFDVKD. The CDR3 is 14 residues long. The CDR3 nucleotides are TGTGCCACCAGTGATTACCAGGACACAGATACGCAGTATTTT. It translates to CATSDYQDTDTQYF.

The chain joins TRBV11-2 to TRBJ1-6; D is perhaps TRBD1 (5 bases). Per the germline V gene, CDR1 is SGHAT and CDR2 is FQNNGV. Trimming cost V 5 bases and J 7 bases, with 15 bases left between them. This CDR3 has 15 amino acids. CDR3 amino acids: CASSLRQLNNSPLHF. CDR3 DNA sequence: TGTGCCAGCAGCCTGCGACAGCTAAACAATTCACCCCTCCACTTT.

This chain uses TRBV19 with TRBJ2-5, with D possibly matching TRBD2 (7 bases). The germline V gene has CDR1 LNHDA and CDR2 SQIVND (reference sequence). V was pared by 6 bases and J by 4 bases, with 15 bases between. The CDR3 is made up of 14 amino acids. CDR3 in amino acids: CASSEGGGRETQYF. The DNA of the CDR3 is TGTGCCAGTAGCGAAGGGGGGGGGAGAGAGACCCAGTACTTC.

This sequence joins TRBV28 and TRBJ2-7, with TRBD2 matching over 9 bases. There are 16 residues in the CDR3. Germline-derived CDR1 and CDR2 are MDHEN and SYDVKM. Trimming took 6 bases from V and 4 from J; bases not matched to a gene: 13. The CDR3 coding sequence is TGTGCCAGCAGCGAAGCGGGAGGTCAGCCCGAGTACGAGCAGTACTTC. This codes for CASSEAGGQPEYEQYF.

CDR3 in DNA: TGTGCCAGCAGGGGTATAACTAGCGGGGGAGAGACCCAGTACTTC. It codes for CASRGITSGGETQYF. This rearrangement joins TRBV2 to TRBJ2-5; TRBD2 agrees at 11 bases. CDR3 length: 15 amino acids. Trimming cost V 6 bases and J 4 bases; bases outside gene matches: 7. The V gene's germline CDR1 is SNHLY and CDR2 FYNNEI.

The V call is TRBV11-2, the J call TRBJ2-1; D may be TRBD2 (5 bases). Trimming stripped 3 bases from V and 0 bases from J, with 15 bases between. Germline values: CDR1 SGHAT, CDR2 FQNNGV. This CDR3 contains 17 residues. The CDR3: CASSLVSGDPSYNEQFF. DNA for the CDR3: TGTGCCAGCAGCTTGGTTTCCGGGGATCCCTCCTACAATGAGCAGTTCTTC.

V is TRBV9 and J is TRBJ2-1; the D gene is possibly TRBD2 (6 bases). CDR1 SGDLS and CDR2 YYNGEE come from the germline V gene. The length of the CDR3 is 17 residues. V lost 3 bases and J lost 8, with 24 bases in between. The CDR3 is CASSADPVVRGHDEQFF. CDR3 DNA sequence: TGTGCCAGCAGCGCCGACCCAGTCGTGCGGGGTCACGATGAGCAGTTCTTC.

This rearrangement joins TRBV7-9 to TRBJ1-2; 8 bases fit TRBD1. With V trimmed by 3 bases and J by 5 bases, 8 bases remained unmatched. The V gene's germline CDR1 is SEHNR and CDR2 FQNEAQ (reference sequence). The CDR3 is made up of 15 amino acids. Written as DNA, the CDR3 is TGTGCCAGCAGCTTCGGGCAGGGGGCCCGATATGGCTACACCTTC. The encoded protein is CASSFGQGARYGYTF. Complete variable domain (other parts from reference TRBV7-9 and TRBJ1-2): DTGVSQNPRHKITKRGQNVTFRCDPISEHNRLYWYRQTLGQGPEFLTYFQNEAQLEKSRLLSDRFSAERPKGSFSTLEIQRTEQGDSAMYLCASSFGQGARYGYTFGSGTRLTVV.

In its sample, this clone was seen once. The CDR3 sequence is CAWSTGETYTF. Written as DNA, the CDR3 is TGTGCCTGGAGTACAGGGGAAACCTACACCTTC. The V and J genes are TRBV30 and TRBJ1-2; TRBD1 matches at 7 bases. Trimming took 2 bases from V and 10 from J; bases not matched to a gene: 4. The CDR3 contains 11 residues. The germline V gene has CDR1 GTSNPN and CDR2 SVGIG (reference sequence).

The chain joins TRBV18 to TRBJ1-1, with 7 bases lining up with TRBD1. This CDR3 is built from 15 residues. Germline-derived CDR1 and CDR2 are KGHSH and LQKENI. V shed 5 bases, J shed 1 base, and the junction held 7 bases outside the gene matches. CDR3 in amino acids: CASSSSTGRNTEAFF. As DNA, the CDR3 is TGTGCCAGCTCATCCTCGACAGGGCGGAACACTGAAGCTTTCTTT.

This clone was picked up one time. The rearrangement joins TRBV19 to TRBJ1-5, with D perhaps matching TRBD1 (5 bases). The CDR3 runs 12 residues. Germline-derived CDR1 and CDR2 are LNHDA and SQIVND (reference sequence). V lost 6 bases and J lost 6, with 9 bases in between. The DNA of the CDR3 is TGTGCCAGTAGCACAGGAGTTCAGCCCCAGCATTTT. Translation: CASSTGVQPQHF.

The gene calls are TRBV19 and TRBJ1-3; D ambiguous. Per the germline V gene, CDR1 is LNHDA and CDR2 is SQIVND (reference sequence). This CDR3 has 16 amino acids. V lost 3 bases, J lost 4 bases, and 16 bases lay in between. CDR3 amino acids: CASSILGGSAGNTIYF. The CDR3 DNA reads TGTGCCAGTAGTATTCTTGGAGGGTCGGCCGGAAACACCATATATTTT. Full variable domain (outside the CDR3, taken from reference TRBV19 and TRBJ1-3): DGGITQSPKYLFRKEGQNVTLSCEQNLNHDAMYWYRQDPGQGLRLIYYSQIVNDFQKGDIAEGYSVSREKKESFPLTVTSAQKNPTAFYLCASSILGGSAGNTIYFGEGSWLTVV.

The CDR3 bases are TGTGCCAGCAGCGCGCAGGGGGACAGGACGACCTACGAGCAGTACTTC. This translates into CASSAQGDRTTYEQYF. The J gene is TRBJ2-7, the V gene TRBV5-6; 8 bases are shared with TRBD1. The CDR3 spans 16 residues. The trim removed 4 bases at V and 2 bases at J, leaving 11 bases unmatched. Germline CDR1 reads SGHDT; CDR2 reads YYEEEE.

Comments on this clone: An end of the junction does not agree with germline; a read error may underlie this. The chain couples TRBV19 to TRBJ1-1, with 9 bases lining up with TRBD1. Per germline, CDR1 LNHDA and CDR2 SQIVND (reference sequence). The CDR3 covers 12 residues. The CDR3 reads CASRKQGAEAFF. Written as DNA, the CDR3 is TGTGCCAGTAGAAAACAGGGGGCTGAGGCTTTCTTT.

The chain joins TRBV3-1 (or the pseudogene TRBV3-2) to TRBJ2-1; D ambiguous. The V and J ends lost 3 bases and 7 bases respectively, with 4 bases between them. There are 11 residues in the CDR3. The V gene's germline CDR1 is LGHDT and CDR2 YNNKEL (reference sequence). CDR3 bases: TGTGCCAGCAGCCACGCGAATGAGCAGTTCTTC. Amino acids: CASSHANEQFF.

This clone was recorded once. CDR3 nucleotides: TGTGCCAGCAGCTTGGGAGTAGGGGTAATGAGTAATGAGCAGTTCTTC. Protein: CASSLGVGVMSNEQFF. The J gene is TRBJ2-1, the V gene TRBV5-4, with TRBD1 as a possible D gene (5 bases). Germline loops: CDR1 SGHNT, CDR2 YYREEE (reference sequence). V was clipped by 0 bases and J by 7 bases, with 17 bases between them. This CDR3 spans 16 amino acids.

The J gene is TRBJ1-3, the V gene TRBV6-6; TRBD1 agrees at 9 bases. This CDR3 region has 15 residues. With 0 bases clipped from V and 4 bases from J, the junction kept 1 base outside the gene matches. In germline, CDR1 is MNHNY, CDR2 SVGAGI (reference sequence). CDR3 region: CASSYSGTGGNTIYF. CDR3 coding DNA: TGTGCCAGCAGTTACTCGGGGACAGGGGGAAACACCATATATTTT.

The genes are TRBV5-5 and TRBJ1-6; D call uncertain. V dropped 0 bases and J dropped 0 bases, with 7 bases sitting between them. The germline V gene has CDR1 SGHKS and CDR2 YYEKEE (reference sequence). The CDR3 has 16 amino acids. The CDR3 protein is CASSLDWASYNSPLHF. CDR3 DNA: TGTGCCAGCAGCTTGGACTGGGCCTCCTATAATTCACCCCTCCACTTT. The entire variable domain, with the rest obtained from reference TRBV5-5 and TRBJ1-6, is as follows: DAGVTQSPTHLIKTRGQQVTLRCSPISGHKSVSWYQQVLGQGPQFIFQYYEKEERGRGNFPDRFSARQFPNYSSELNVNALLLGDSALYLCASSLDWASYNSPLHFGNGTRLTVT.

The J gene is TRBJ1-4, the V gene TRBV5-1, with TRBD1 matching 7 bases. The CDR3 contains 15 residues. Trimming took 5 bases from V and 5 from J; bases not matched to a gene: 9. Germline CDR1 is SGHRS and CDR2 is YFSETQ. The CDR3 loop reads CASSSTQGTNEKLFF. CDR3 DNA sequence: TGCGCCAGCAGTTCCACACAGGGGACGAATGAAAAACTGTTTTTT.

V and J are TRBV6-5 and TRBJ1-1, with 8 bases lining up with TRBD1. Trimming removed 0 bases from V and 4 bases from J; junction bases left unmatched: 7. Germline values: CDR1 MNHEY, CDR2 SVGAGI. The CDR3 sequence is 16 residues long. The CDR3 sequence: CASSYSQGAEVTEAFF. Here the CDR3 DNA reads TGTGCCAGCAGTTACTCCCAGGGGGCCGAGGTCACTGAAGCTTTCTTT.

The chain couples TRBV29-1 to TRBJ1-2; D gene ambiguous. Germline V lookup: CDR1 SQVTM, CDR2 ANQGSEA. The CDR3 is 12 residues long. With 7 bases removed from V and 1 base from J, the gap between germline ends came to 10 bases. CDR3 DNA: TGCAGCGGGTCAATCGGTAACTATGGCTACACCTTC. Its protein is CSGSIGNYGYTF.

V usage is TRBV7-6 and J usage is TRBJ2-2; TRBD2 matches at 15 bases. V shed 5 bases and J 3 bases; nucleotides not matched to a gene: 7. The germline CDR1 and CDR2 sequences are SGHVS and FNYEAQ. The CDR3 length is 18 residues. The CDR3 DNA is TGTGCCAGCAGCCCCAGGACTAGCGGGGGGGCGTACACCGGGGAGCTGTTTTTT. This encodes CASSPRTSGGAYTGELFF.